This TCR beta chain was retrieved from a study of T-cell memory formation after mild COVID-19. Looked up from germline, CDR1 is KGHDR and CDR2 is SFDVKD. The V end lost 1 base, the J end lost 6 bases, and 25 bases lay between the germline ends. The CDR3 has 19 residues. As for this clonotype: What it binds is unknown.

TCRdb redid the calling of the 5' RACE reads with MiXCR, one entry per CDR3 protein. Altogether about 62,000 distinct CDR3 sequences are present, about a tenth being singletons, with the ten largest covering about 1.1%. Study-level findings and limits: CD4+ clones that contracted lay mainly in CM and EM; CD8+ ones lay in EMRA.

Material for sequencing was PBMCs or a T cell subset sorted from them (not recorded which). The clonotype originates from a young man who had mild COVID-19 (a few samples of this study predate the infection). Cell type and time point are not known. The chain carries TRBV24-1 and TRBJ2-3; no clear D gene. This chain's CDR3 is CATSDFGTGYSSTADTQYF. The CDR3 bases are TGTGCCACCAGTGATTTTGGAACGGGTTACTCTTCCACGGCGGATACGCAGTATTTT.